This T cell receptor beta chain came from a study of blood T cell repertoires in COVID-19. V shed 6 bases and J shed 0 bases, with 6 bases lying between them. This CDR3 spans 14 amino acids. Germline CDR1 LNHDA, CDR2 SQIVND (reference sequence). Per the original data handling: Using reference gene primer amplification, nucleated cell counts were estimated. Some clones are missing from TCRdb's copy, which holds only in-frame ones; the method was immunoSEQ multiplex PCR. The V and J calls and the clone size are those of that table, but D and trimming were determined from the DNA. The profile shows tens of thousands of clones, roughly 87% of them singletons.

The specimen sequenced was peripheral blood. The sequence was collected from an elderly man with acute or convalescent COVID-19. This sequence joins TRBV19 and TRBJ2-6; no definite D call. The CDR3 nucleotides read TGTGCCAGTAGCAGAAACTCTGGGGCCAACGTCCTGACTTTC. Protein: CASSRNSGANVLTF.